These T cell receptor beta chains were read from a single sample in a study of T cell responses to AZD1222 COVID-19 vaccine. Libraries were prepared by immunoSEQ multiplex PCR; TCRdb keeps only in-frame clonotypes and omits some of them. The sample yields about 110,000 clones, roughly 90% seen once. This specimen was peripheral blood, taken 28 days after the second AZD1222 dose. These receptors originate from an adult who received the AZD1222 COVID-19 vaccine. The conserved cysteine and the conserved F or W are not part of the CDR3 here. The order of the fields is J gene, D gene, V gene, CDR3 protein. The D gene is left open where the match is weak.

J: TRBJ2-1; D: -; V: TRBV6-1; CDR3: ASSELTVTYNEQF
J: TRBJ1-4; D: -; V: TRBV7-8; CDR3: ASSLASGGGTAGKLF
J: TRBJ1-2; D: TRBD1; V: TRBV5-1; CDR3: ASSTGGQGYGYT
J: TRBJ1-4; D: TRBD1; V: TRBV2; CDR3: ASRPRTGDAEKLF
J: TRBJ2-5; D: -; V: TRBV7-2; CDR3: ASSLQGVPETQY
J: TRBJ2-1; D: -; V: TRBV7-2; CDR3: ASSLTGWSFPF
J: TRBJ1-1; D: -; V: TRBV6-5; CDR3: ASSRTITSVEAF
J: TRBJ2-1; D: -; V: TRBV5-1; CDR3: ASTAYNEQF
J: TRBJ1-3; D: -; V: TRBV5-6; CDR3: ASSWSRSSGNTIY
J: TRBJ1-2; D: -; V: TRBV29-1; CDR3: SVVLGYNYGYT
J: TRBJ1-6; D: TRBD1; V: TRBV4-3; CDR3: ASSQSPGQGNSPLH
J: TRBJ2-4; D: -; V: TRBV18; CDR3: ASSPPNRDPGAKNIQY
J: TRBJ1-1; D: TRBD1; V: TRBV6-5; CDR3: ASSYPGQANTEAF
J: TRBJ1-6; D: -; V: TRBV19; CDR3: ASSTEGGNSPLH
J: TRBJ2-5; D: -; V: TRBV7-2; CDR3: ASSPGNRYQETQY
J: TRBJ1-1; D: TRBD1; V: TRBV25-1; CDR3: ASTEDRVAVNTEAF
J: TRBJ2-1; D: -; V: TRBV29-1; CDR3: SVVGGPSGYNEQF
J: TRBJ2-1; D: -; V: TRBV19; CDR3: ASSSGILYNEQF
J: TRBJ2-2; D: TRBD1; V: TRBV25-1; CDR3: ASSAGQGDTGELF
J: TRBJ1-5; D: -; V: TRBV6-1; CDR3: ASSAEVGMGLGQPQH
J: TRBJ1-5; D: -; V: TRBV18; CDR3: ASSPPRSGPNQPQH
J: TRBJ1-1; D: -; V: TRBV30; CDR3: AWGAVVTNTEAF
J: TRBJ2-3; D: TRBD2; V: TRBV15; CDR3: ATSRGASGRAGYTDTQY
J: TRBJ1-1; D: -; V: TRBV5-1; CDR3: ASSLAQGERWAF
J: TRBJ1-2; D: -; V: TRBV6-6; CDR3: ASSYGRGEFGYT
J: TRBJ1-1; D: TRBD1; V: TRBV28; CDR3: ASSPTDRPEAF
J: TRBJ2-2; D: -; V: TRBV5-4; CDR3: ASSLPVLGGELF
J: TRBJ2-1; D: -; V: TRBV7-3; CDR3: ASSLGFYNEQF
J: TRBJ2-7; D: -; V: TRBV28; CDR3: ASISQTGAYEQY
J: TRBJ1-2; D: TRBD1; V: TRBV5-4; CDR3: ASSKDRAPRGYT
J: TRBJ2-2; D: -; V: TRBV7-3; CDR3: ASSLGQVGTGELF
J: TRBJ1-5; D: -; V: TRBV6-5; CDR3: ASTWGWNQPQH
J: TRBJ2-3; D: -; V: TRBV29-1; CDR3: SVEVGSADTQY
J: TRBJ2-6; D: -; V: TRBV25-1; CDR3: ASSDTRRSGANVLT
J: TRBJ2-7; D: -; V: TRBV6-5; CDR3: ASSPLSGSYEQY
J: TRBJ1-3; D: TRBD1; V: TRBV7-2; CDR3: ASSLGQGAGNTIY
J: TRBJ1-6; D: -; V: TRBV6-5; CDR3: ASSYWGQSLH
J: TRBJ2-7; D: TRBD2; V: TRBV2; CDR3: ASMPLRTSGAYEQY
J: TRBJ1-5; D: -; V: TRBV30; CDR3: AWSMDSFGNQPQH
J: TRBJ2-7; D: TRBD1; V: TRBV27; CDR3: ASSLGGTGLYEQY
J: TRBJ1-1; D: -; V: TRBV6-5; CDR3: ASGWEGTGTEAF